The entry below describes one TCR beta chain. Its antigen is currently unknown. Included in the TCR beta cDNA libraries were unique molecular identifiers. The authors obtained 500,000 or so cDNA molecules from approximately 0.91 to 9.4 million T cells. TCRdb reprocessed the PCR reads with MiXCR, giving one entry per CDR3 protein. The repertoire holds about 540,000 distinct CDR3 sequences, 34% seen once, with around 6.1% in the top ten. This sample is part of a study of post-analysis software for immune sequencing data. Points from the study as a whole: Patients showed TRBV5-6, TRBV5-1 and TRBV20-1 among roughly 5 TRBV segments more frequent than in controls. The authors found that F measure strongly co-clustered same-batch samples.

CDR3 size: 16 residues. V lost 0 bases and J lost 0, with 10 bases in between. CDR1 is SGHTA and CDR2 is FQGNSA in the germline V gene. This sequence originates from a girl aged 2-17 years with multiple sclerosis. V gene TRBV7-2 combines with J gene TRBJ2-3; TRBD2 might be the D (6 bases). The sample was blood. This CDR3 is CASSLASGVSTDTQYF. The CDR3 nucleotides are TGTGCCAGCAGCTTAGCTTCGGGGGTTAGCACAGATACGCAGTATTTT.